The 15 T cell receptor beta chains below come from one sample, sequenced in a study of cytomegalovirus exposure and HLA in healthy donors. It was with 60 Vbeta and 13 Jbeta primers that the PCR ran. TCRdb keeps only in-frame clones here, not all; method: immunoSEQ multiplex PCR. The sample lists just over 95,000 clones, around 76% occurring once. The sample taken for sequencing was PBMCs. Receptor source: a human donor in good health.

This clone came up many times. CDR3 in amino acids: CASKTDRSTEAFF. The CDR3 nucleotides read TGTGCCAGCAAAACCGACAGGTCCACTGAAGCTTTCTTT. The chain recombines TRBV2 with TRBJ1-1; possible D gene TRBD1, 6 bases. Germline V CDR1 and CDR2: SNHLY, FYNNEI. The CDR3 totals 13 residues. V was cut by 7 bases and J by 4 bases, with 13 bases left in between.

Worth noting for this clone: Additional DNA sequences in this sample encode the identical CDR3. The gene calls are TRBV7-9 and TRBJ1-1; D perhaps matches TRBD1 (6 bases). CDR3 length: 15 residues. The V gene's germline CDR1 is SEHNR and CDR2 FQNEAQ (reference sequence). Trimming removed 1 base at V and 1 base at J, with 10 bases between. As DNA, the CDR3 is TGTGCCAGCAGCTTAGTCGGGGGGGCGAACACTGAAGCTTTCTTT. Residues: CASSLVGGANTEAFF.

CDR3 coding DNA: TGCGCCAGCAGCTTGGGAGCTAGCGGGGGCACAGATACGCAGTATTTT. Its protein is CASSLGASGGTDTQYF. The V and J genes are TRBV5-1 and TRBJ2-3, with TRBD2 identical over 9 bases. Germline trimming cut 0 bases from V and 1 base from J; bases unmatched to any gene: 3. The CDR3 length is 16 residues. Germline loops: CDR1 SGHRS, CDR2 YFSETQ.

The rearrangement uses TRBV11-3 and TRBJ1-5; 10 nucleotides match TRBD1. The germline gives CDR1 SGHNT, CDR2 YENEEA. The CDR3 sequence is 17 residues long. Trimming removed 5 bases from V and 5 bases from J; junction bases left unmatched: 12. The CDR3 coding sequence is TGTGCCAGCAGCGCCGCCGGGACAGGGGAACAGGATCAGCCCCAGCATTTT. Residues: CASSAAGTGEQDQPQHF.

The chain combines TRBV19 with TRBJ1-5, with 7 bases aligning to TRBD1. Per germline, CDR1 LNHDA and CDR2 SQIVND (reference sequence). V lost 8 bases and J lost 3; bases outside the gene matches: 4. This CDR3 contains 13 residues. The CDR3 DNA is TGTGCCAGTCAAGACAGGGTCAATCAGCCCCAGCATTTT. Encoded protein: CASQDRVNQPQHF.

This clone has only a few counts. V usage is TRBV29-1 and J usage is TRBJ1-2; maybe TRBD1 (5 bases). The CDR3 is made up of 13 amino acids. Germline V gene lookup returns CDR1 SQVTM and CDR2 ANQGSEA. V lost 4 bases and J lost 7, with 16 bases in between. The CDR3 coding sequence is TGCAGCGTTGGTCGACAGCAATACCTTGGCTACACCTTC. Residues: CSVGRQQYLGYTF.

J is TRBJ1-4 and V is TRBV6-1, with a weak D call TRBD1 (5 bases). Trimming took off 8 bases at V and 7 bases at J, with 20 bases between the two ends. The germline CDR1 and CDR2 sequences are MNHNS and SASEGT. This CDR3 is built from 15 residues. The CDR3 region has the DNA TGTGCCAGCGATAATTACCGGGGGGTTGGTGAAAAACTGTTTTTT. This encodes CASDNYRGVGEKLFF.

V gene TRBV5-6 combines with J gene TRBJ2-7; 8 bases align to TRBD1. The V and J ends lost 5 bases and 6 bases, in that order; junction bases with no gene match: 13. In germline, CDR1 is SGHDT, CDR2 YYEEEE. This CDR3 is 15 amino acids long. The CDR3, as DNA: TGTGCCAGCAGTCGAAGGCAGGGGGCTTCTGTCGAGCAGTACTTC. This gives the protein CASSRRQGASVEQYF.

This clone has a handful of counts. The J gene is TRBJ1-1, the V gene TRBV10-2; D gene ambiguous. Germline assignment: CDR1 WSHSY and CDR2 SAAADI. CDR3 length: 13 residues. The V end lost 5 bases, the J end lost 4 bases, and 11 bases lay between the germline ends. The CDR3 DNA reads TGCGCCAGCAGTTATGATGGAGCCACTGAAGCTTTCTTT. This codes for CASSYDGATEAFF.

This chain links TRBV7-8 with TRBJ1-2, with 7 bases aligning to TRBD1. CDR1 SGHVS and CDR2 FQNEAQ come from the germline V gene. The CDR3 has 14 residues. V lost 5 bases and J lost 0; bases outside the gene matches: 3. CDR3 in amino acids: CASSLGQTNYGYTF. The CDR3 bases are TGTGCCAGCAGCCTGGGACAGACTAACTATGGCTACACCTTC.

The V call is TRBV4-1, the J call TRBJ1-1; perhaps TRBD1 as D (5 bases). The germline CDR1 and CDR2 sequences are MGHRA and YSYEKL. The CDR3 loop spans 14 amino acids. Deletions cut 4 bases from V and 4 bases from J, with 13 bases between. CDR3 loop: CASSLQGVGTEAFF. CDR3 DNA: TGCGCCAGCAGCCTCCAAGGGGTGGGCACTGAAGCTTTCTTT.

A remark on this clone: This CDR3 fails to terminate in the conserved phenylalanine or tryptophan, so it likely reflects a read error. The rearrangement joins TRBV5-1 to TRBJ2-7; 10 bases match TRBD1. This CDR3 spans 15 amino acids. The V segment lost 1 base and the J segment 7 bases; nucleotides outside the gene matches: 8. The germline gives CDR1 SGHRS, CDR2 YFSETQ. The CDR3 DNA follows: TGCGCCAGCAGCTTGAAGGGACAGGGGCCGGGAGAGCAGTACCTC. It is translated as CASSLKGQGPGEQYL.

This clone was recorded once. V gene TRBV30 combines with J gene TRBJ1-6; perhaps TRBD1 as D (6 bases). The V gene's germline CDR1 is GTSNPN and CDR2 SVGIG (reference sequence). This CDR3 spans 16 amino acids. V gave up 0 bases and J gave up 4 bases, with 13 bases separating them. CDR3 coding DNA: TGTGCCTGGAGTGTTCGGAGCAGGGGTTATAATTCACCCCTCCACTTT. Protein product: CAWSVRSRGYNSPLHF.

The chain recombines TRBV19 with TRBJ1-4; no clear D gene. This CDR3 has 15 amino acids. The V gene's germline CDR1 is LNHDA and CDR2 SQIVND (reference sequence). V was cut by 3 bases and J by 2 bases, with 10 bases left in between. CDR3: CASSMPWETNEKLFF. For the CDR3, the DNA is TGTGCCAGTAGTATGCCGTGGGAGACTAATGAAAAACTGTTTTTT.

The chain has TRBV6-6 and TRBJ1-1; D call uncertain. Germline values: CDR1 MNHNY, CDR2 SVGAGI (reference sequence). This CDR3 spans 15 amino acids. Trimming removed 5 bases from V and 1 base from J, with 14 bases in between. CDR3 protein: CASSELGHTNTEAFF. In nucleotides, the CDR3 is TGTGCCAGCAGTGAGCTTGGGCACACGAACACTGAAGCTTTCTTT.